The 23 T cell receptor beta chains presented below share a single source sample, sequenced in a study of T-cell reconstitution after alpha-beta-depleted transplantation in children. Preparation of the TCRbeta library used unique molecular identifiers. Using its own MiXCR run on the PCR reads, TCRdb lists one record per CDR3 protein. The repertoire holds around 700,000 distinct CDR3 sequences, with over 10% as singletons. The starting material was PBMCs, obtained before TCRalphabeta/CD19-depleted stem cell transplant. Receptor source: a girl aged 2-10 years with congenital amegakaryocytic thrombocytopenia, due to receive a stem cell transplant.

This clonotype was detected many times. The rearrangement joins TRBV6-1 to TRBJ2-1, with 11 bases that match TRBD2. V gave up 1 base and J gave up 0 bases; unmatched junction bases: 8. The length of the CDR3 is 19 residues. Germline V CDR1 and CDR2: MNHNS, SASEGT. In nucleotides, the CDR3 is TGTGCCAGCAGTGAAGTAGGACTAGCGGGTACGGCCTCCTACAATGAGCAGTTCTTC. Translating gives CASSEVGLAGTASYNEQFF.

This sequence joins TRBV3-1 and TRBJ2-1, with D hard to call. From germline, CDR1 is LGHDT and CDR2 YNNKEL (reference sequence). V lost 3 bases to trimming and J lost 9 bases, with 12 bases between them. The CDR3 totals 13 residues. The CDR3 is CASSHSYSGEQFF. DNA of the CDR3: TGTGCCAGCAGCCACTCTTACTCGGGTGAGCAGTTCTTC.

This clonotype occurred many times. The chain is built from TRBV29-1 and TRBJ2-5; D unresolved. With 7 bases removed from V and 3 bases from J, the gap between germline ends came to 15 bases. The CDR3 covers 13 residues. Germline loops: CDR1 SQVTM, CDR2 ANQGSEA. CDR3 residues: CSAEPFREETQYF. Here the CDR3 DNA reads TGCAGCGCCGAACCTTTTCGGGAAGAGACCCAGTACTTC. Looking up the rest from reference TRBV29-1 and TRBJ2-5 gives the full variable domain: SAVISQKPSRDICQRGTSLTIQCQVDSQVTMMFWYRQQPGQSLTLIATANQGSEATYESGFVIDKFPISRPNLTFSTLTVSNMSPEDSSIYLCSAEPFREETQYFGPGTRLLVL.

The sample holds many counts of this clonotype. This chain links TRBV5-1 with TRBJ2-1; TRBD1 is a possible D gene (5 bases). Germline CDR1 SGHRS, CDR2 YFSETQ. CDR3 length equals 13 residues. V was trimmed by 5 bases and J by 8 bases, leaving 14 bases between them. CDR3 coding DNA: TGCGCCAGCAGTAGGGGCCAAGACGATGAGCAGTTCTTC. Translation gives CASSRGQDDEQFF.

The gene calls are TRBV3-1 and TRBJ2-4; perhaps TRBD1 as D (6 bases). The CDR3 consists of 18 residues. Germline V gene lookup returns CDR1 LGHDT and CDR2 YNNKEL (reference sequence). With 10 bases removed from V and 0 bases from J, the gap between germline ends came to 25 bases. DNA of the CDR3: TGTGCCACCTGCCCCAGACCGGGACAACCCATAGCCAAAAACATTCAGTACTTC. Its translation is CATCPRPGQPIAKNIQYF.

The CDR3 is CASSLSGVRTYEQYF. CDR3 in DNA: TGCGCCAGCAGCTTGTCAGGGGTCCGCACCTACGAGCAGTACTTC. The chain joins TRBV5-1 to TRBJ2-7; the D gene is possibly TRBD1 (6 bases). Trimming pared 1 base from V and 2 bases from J, leaving 13 bases between. This CDR3 spans 15 amino acids. CDR1 is SGHRS and CDR2 is YFSETQ in the germline V gene.

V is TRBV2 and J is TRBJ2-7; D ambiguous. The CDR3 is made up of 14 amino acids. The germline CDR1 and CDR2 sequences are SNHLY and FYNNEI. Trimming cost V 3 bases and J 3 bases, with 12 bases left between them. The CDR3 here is CASSDRLDFYEQYF. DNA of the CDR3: TGTGCCAGCAGTGATCGTCTAGATTTCTACGAGCAGTACTTC.

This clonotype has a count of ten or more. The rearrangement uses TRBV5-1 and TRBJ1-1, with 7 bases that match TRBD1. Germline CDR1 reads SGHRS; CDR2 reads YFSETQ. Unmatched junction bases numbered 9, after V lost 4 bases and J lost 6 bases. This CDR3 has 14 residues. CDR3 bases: TGCGCCAGCAGCCTGAAAGCGGGACAGTCTGAAGCTTTCTTT. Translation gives CASSLKAGQSEAFF.

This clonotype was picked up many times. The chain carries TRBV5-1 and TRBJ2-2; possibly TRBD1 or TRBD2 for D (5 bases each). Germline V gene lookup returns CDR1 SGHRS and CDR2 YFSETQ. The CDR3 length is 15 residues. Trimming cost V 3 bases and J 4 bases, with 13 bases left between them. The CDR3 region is CASSWGPSSTGELFF. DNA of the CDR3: TGCGCCAGCAGCTGGGGACCGTCGAGCACCGGGGAGCTGTTTTTT.

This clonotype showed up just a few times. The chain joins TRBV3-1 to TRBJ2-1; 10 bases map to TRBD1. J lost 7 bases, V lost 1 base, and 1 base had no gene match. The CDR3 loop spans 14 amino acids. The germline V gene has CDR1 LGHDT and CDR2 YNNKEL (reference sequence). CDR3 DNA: TGTGCCAGCAGCCAAGGGGACAGGGGAAATGAGCAGTTCTTC. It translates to CASSQGDRGNEQFF.

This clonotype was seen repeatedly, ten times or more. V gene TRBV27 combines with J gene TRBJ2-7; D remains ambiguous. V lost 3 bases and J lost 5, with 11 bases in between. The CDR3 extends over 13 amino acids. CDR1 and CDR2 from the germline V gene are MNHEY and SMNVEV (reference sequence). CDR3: CASSLSIGDEQYF. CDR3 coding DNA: TGTGCCAGCAGTTTGAGCATTGGCGACGAGCAGTACTTC.

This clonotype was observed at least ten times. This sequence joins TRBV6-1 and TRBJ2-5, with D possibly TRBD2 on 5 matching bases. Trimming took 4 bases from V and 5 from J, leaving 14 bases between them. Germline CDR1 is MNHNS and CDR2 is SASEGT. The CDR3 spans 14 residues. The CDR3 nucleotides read TGTGCCAGCAGTGCTCGGGAAGGTCGGGAGACCCAGTACTTC. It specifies CASSAREGRETQYF.

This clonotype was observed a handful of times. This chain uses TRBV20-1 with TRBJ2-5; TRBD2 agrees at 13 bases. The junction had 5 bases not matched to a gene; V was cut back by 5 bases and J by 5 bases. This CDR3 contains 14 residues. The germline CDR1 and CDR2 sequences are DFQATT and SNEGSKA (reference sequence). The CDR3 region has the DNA TGCAGTGCTCCGACTAGCGGGAGGCGGGAGACCCAGTACTTC. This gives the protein CSAPTSGRRETQYF.

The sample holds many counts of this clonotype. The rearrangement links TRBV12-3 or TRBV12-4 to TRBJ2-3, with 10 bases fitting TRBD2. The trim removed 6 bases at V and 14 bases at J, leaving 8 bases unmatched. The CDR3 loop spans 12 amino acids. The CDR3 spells CASSLAGLASYF. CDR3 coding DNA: TGTGCCAGCAGCCTTGCGGGACTAGCGTCGTATTTT.

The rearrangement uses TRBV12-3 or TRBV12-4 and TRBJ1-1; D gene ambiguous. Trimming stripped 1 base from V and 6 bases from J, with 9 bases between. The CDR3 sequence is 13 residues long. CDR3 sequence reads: CASSLVGIPEAFF. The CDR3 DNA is TGTGCCAGCAGTTTAGTGGGAATTCCTGAAGCTTTCTTT.

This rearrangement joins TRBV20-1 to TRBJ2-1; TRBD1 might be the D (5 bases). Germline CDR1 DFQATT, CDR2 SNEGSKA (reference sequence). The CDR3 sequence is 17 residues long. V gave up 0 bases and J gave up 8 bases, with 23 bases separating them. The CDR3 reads CSARDWNQIGAFDEQFF. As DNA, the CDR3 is TGCAGTGCTAGAGATTGGAACCAGATAGGGGCTTTCGATGAGCAGTTCTTC.

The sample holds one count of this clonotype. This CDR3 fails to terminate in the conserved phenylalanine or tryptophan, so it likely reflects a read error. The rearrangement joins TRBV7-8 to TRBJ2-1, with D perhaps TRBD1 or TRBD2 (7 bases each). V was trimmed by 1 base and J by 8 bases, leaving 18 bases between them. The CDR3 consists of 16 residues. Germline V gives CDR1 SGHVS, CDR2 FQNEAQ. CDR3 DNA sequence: TGTGCCAGCAGCTTAGATCGGTGGCAGGGGGGGGATGAGCAGTTCCTC. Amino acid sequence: CASSLDRWQGGDEQFL.

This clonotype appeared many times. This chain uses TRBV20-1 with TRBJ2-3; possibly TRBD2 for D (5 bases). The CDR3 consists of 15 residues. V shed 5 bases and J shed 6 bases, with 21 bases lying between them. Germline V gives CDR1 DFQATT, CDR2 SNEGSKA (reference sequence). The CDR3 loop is CSAGYLALESDTQYF. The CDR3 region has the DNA TGCAGTGCTGGGTATCTTGCACTAGAATCCGATACGCAGTATTTT.

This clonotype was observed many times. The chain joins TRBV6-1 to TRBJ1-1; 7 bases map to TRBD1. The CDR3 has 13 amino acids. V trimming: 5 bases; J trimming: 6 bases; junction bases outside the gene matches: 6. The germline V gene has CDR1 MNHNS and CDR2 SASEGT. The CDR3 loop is CASSRGQGAEAFF. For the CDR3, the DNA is TGTGCCAGCAGTCGCGGTCAGGGGGCTGAAGCTTTCTTT.

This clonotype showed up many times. As DNA, the CDR3 is TGCAGTGCTAGAGATCGCGGGCTAGCGTATCGAGAGACCCAGTACTTC. This translates into CSARDRGLAYRETQYF. V and J are TRBV20-1 and TRBJ2-5, with a tentative D call TRBD2 (6 bases). Germline-derived CDR1 and CDR2 are DFQATT and SNEGSKA (reference sequence). The CDR3 length is 16 residues. V was pared by 0 bases and J by 4 bases, with 18 bases between.

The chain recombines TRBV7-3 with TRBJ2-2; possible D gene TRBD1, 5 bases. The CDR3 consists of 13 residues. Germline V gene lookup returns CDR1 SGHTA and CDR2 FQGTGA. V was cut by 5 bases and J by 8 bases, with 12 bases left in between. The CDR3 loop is CASSHSGPGELFF. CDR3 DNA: TGTGCCAGCAGCCACTCAGGGCCGGGGGAGCTGTTTTTT.

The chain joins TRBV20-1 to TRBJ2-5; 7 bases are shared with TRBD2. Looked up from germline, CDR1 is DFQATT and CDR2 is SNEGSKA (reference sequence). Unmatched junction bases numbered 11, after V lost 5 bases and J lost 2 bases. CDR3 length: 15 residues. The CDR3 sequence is CSASELARGQETQYF. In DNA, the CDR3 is TGCAGTGCTTCCGAACTAGCGAGAGGACAAGAGACCCAGTACTTC.

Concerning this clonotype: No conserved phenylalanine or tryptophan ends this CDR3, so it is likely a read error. This CDR3 is CAISESQGVASPLHL. The CDR3 DNA sequence: TGTGCCATCAGTGAGTCCCAGGGCGTTGCGTCACCCCTCCACCTT. The chain recombines TRBV10-3 with TRBJ1-6; maybe TRBD1 (5 bases). The CDR3 consists of 15 residues. CDR1 is ENHRY, CDR2 SYGVKD, per germline. The germline V and J ends were trimmed by 0 bases and 10 bases, with 13 bases remaining between them.